The 5 T cell receptor beta chains below were found in one sample sequenced in a study of monozygotic twins with inflammatory bowel disease. TCRdb re-called the 5' RACE reads and shows each CDR3 protein once, DNA omitted. The sample totals nearly 450,000 distinct CDR3 sequences. The sequencing input was blood. These receptors came from a human donor with ulcerative colitis or Crohn's disease, or a healthy co-twin of an affected twin (not recorded which).

V is TRBV5-6 and J is TRBJ1-3; as DNA is missing, the TRBD1 call by TCRdb cannot be tested. In germline, CDR1 is SGHDT, CDR2 YYEEEE. The CDR3 totals 17 residues. This CDR3 reads CASSLVGQGASGNTIYF.

The chain uses TRBV4-3 and TRBJ1-6. Germline V gene lookup returns CDR1 LGHNA and CDR2 YSLEER. The CDR3 is 15 residues long. The CDR3 loop is CASSQDRSYNSPLHF.

This chain links TRBV5-1 with TRBJ1-1. The CDR3 is 17 amino acids. From germline, CDR1 is SGHRS and CDR2 YFSETQ. CDR3 region: CASSFHRGEKPNTEAFF. Based on the CDR3 plus reference TRBV5-1 and TRBJ1-1, the full variable domain is KAGVTQTPRYLIKTRGQQVTLSCSPISGHRSVSWYQQTPGQGLQFLFEYFSETQRNKGNFPGRFSGRQFSNSRSEMNVSTLELGDSALYLCASSFHRGEKPNTEAFFGQGTRLTVV.

V usage is TRBV10-3 and J usage is TRBJ1-2; TCRdb returns TRBD1, unconfirmable since there is no DNA. CDR3 size: 13 residues. From germline, CDR1 is ENHRY and CDR2 SYGVKD. Here the CDR3 reads CAISGGGGDGYTF.

This chain connects TRBV19 to TRBJ1-1; no DNA is available, so the TRBD1 call from TCRdb remains unchecked. CDR3 length: 12 residues. Per germline, CDR1 LNHDA and CDR2 SQIVND (reference sequence). This CDR3 is CASSIARTKAFF.